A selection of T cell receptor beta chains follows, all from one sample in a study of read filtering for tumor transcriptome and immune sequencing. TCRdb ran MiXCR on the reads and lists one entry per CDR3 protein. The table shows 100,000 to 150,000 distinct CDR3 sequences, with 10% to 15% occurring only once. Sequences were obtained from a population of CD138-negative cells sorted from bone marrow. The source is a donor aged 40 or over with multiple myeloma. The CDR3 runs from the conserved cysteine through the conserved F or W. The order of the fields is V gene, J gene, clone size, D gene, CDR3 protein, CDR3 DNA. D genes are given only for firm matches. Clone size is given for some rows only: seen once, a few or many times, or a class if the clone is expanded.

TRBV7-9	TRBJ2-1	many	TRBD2	CASTATSGGAGGEQFF	TGTGCCAGCACCGCTACTAGCGGGGGGGCCGGTGGTGAGCAGTTCTTC
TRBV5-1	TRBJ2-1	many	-	CASSLVGDSSYNEQFF	TGCGCCAGCAGCTTGGTCGGGGATAGCTCCTACAATGAGCAGTTCTTC
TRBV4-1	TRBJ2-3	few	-	CASSPDQWIRTDTQYF	TGTGCCAGCAGCCCAGATCAGTGGATACGCACAGATACGCAGTATTTT
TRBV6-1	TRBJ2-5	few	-	CASSTQRGETQYF	TGTGCCAGCAGTACCCAACGAGGAGAGACCCAGTACTTC
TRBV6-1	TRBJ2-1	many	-	CASSQDRGEQFF	TGTGCCAGCAGTCAGGACCGGGGGGAGCAGTTCTTC
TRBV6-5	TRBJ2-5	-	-	CASSQGSSEQETQYF	TGTGCCAGCAGTCAAGGATCTAGCGAACAAGAGACCCAGTACTTC
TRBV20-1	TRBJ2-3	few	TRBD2	CSAALAGGADTQYF	TGCAGTGCTGCTCTAGCGGGGGGGGCAGATACGCAGTATTTT
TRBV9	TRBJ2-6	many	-	CASSVVGANVLTF	TGTGCCAGCAGCGTAGTGGGGGCCAACGTCCTGACTTTC
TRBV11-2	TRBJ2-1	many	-	CASSLGIQRVQFF	TGTGCCAGCAGCTTAGGAATCCAGCGGGTGCAGTTCTTC
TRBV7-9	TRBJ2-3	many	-	CASNSQGRTDTQYF	TGTGCCAGCAATAGTCAGGGTCGCACAGATACGCAGTATTTT
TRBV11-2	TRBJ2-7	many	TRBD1	CASNPGTGGNEQYF	TGTGCCAGCAACCCCGGGACAGGGGGCAACGAGCAGTACTTC
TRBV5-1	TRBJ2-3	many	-	CASSNRITDTQYF	TGCGCCAGCAGCAACAGAATCACAGATACGCAGTATTTT
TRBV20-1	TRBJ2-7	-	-	CSALHREPSEQYF	TGCAGTGCCCTCCACAGGGAACCGAGCGAGCAGTACTTC
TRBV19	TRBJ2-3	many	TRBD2	CASSITTSGTPSTDTQYF	TGTGCCAGTAGTATCACGACTAGCGGAACACCTAGCACAGATACGCAGTATTTT
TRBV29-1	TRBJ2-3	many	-	CSLGGLVGSDTQYF	TGCAGCCTTGGCGGTCTAGTGGGCTCAGATACGCAGTATTTT
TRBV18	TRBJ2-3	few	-	CASSSGPDTDTQYF	TGTGCCAGCTCATCGGGACCTGACACAGATACGCAGTATTTT
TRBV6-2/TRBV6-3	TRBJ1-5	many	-	CASSYGDSNQPQHF	TGTGCCAGCAGTTACGGGGATAGCAATCAGCCCCAGCATTTT
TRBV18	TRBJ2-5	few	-	CASSERALYQETQYF	TGTGCCAGCTCGGAACGGGCGTTGTACCAAGAGACCCAGTACTTC
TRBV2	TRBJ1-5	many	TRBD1	CASSASQGDQPQHF	TGTGCCAGCAGTGCAAGTCAGGGGGATCAGCCCCAGCATTTT
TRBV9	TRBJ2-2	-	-	CASSPTWGSTGELFF	TGTGCCAGCAGCCCCACTTGGGGGAGCACCGGGGAGCTGTTTTTT
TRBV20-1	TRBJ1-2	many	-	CSAPTGLGYTF	TGCAGTGCCCCTACAGGGCTCGGCTACACCTTC